This T cell receptor (beta chain) emerged from a study of a mutant IDH1 vaccine in newly diagnosed glioma. Study-wide background: Patients received eight vaccinations in weeks 1, 3, 5, 7, 11, 15, 19, 23. Patients got radiotherapy, temozolomide, or both beforehand, and most got both. A roughly 62% male, around 40% female split and a mean age of 40.4 years characterized treated patients.

A word on this clone: Its antigen is as yet unknown.

CDR1 is LNHDA, CDR2 SQIVND, per germline (reference sequence). Trimming took 3 bases from V and 5 from J; bases not matched to a gene: 8. The CDR3 spans 15 residues. Clones were read by immunoSEQ multiplex PCR, and TCRdb kept only the in-frame ones, dropping some. The sample carries roughly 74,000 clones, 65% to 90% recorded once. Regarding time point: week 23, last vaccination. The investigators gave 300 ug of mutant IDH1 20-mer peptide in each vaccine dose, together with topical imiquimod. The specimen was PBMCs, collected from a glioma patient whose treatment included an IDH1 peptide vaccine. The chain carries TRBV19 and TRBJ1-2, with TRBD1 matching over 8 bases. This receptor was obtained from a man between 25 and 39 years old with glioma. Some clones in this sample may be carry-over from other donors' samples. This CDR3 is CASSIRTGPRYGYTF. DNA for the CDR3: TGTGCCAGTAGTATCCGGACAGGGCCGAGATATGGCTACACCTTC. Variable domain in full (rest from reference TRBV19 and TRBJ1-2): DGGITQSPKYLFRKEGQNVTLSCEQNLNHDAMYWYRQDPGQGLRLIYYSQIVNDFQKGDIAEGYSVSREKKESFPLTVTSAQKNPTAFYLCASSIRTGPRYGYTFGSGTRLTVV.